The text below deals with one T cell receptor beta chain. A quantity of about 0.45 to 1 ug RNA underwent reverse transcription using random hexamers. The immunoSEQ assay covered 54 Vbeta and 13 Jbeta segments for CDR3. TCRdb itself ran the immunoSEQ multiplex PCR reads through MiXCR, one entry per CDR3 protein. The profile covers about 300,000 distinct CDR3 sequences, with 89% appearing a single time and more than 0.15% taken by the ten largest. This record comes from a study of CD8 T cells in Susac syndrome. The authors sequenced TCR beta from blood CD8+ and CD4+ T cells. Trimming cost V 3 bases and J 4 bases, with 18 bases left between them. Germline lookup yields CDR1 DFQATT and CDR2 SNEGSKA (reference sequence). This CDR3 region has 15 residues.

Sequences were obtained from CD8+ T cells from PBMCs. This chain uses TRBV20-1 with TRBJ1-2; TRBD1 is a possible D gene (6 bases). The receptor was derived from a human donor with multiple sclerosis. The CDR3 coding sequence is TGCAGTGCTAGGTCCCCCTCGACAGGTCTCTATGGCTACACCTTC. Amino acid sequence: CSARSPSTGLYGYTF.